This T cell receptor (beta chain) was documented in a study of cytomegalovirus exposure and HLA in healthy donors. With 60 Vbeta and 13 Jbeta primers, the PCR was carried out. Clones were sequenced by immunoSEQ multiplex PCR, and TCRdb holds only the in-frame ones, with some missing. Of approximately 150,000 clones in the sample, roughly two thirds were seen once. V was shortened by 2 bases and J by 0 bases, with 10 bases between the two germline ends. This CDR3 is built from 15 residues. The germline V gene has CDR1 WSHSY and CDR2 SAAADI. Sequenced input: PBMCs. This sequence originates from a woman younger than 45 in good health and CMV-seronegative. This sequence joins TRBV10-2 and TRBJ1-2; D unresolved. DNA for the CDR3: TGCGCCAGCAGTGAGCTCCTAGGTACTAACTATGGCTACACCTTC. It yields the protein CASSELLGTNYGYTF.